The entry that follows covers one TCR beta chain sequence. Enrollees, about 18 to 95 years old, lived in some 24 US areas. In the source study's methods: The authors estimated nucleated cell counts from reference gene primer amplification. Data came from immunoSEQ multiplex PCR; TCRdb stores just in-frame clones and leaves some out. V, J and clone size were drawn from that table, and D and trimming were deduced from the DNA. The data contain about 400,000 clones, 85% to 90% of them singletons. The germline CDR1 and CDR2 sequences are SGHAT and FQDESV (reference sequence). Trimming shortened V by 5 bases and J by 1 base, and 2 bases separated the two germline ends. The CDR3 is 11 residues long. This specimen belongs to a study of blood T cell repertoires in COVID-19. Study context: The United States, Italy and Spain supplied acute and convalescent COVID-19 samples.

Sample: PBMCs or T cells enriched from blood (not recorded which). This clonotype was sampled from a woman aged 30 to 39 with acute COVID-19. The chain links TRBV11-1 to TRBJ2-5; D is unresolved. The chain's CDR3 is CASSLQETQYF. The CDR3 bases are TGTGCCAGCAGCCTCCAAGAGACCCAGTACTTC.